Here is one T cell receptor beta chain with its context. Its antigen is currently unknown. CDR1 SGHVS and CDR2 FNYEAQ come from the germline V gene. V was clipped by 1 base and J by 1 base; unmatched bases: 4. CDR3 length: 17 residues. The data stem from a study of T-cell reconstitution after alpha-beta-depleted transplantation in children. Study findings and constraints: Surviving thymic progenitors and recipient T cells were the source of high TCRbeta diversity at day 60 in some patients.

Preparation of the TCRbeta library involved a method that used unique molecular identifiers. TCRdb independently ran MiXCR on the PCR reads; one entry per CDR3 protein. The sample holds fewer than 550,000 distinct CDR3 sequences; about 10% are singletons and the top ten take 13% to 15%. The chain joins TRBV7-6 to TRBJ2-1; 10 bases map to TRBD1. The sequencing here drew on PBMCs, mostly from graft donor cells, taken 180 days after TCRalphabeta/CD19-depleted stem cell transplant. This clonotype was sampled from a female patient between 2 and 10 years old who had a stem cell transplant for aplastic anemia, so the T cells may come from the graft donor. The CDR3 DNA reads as TGTGCCAGCAGCTTAGACCCGGGACAGGGGTCCTACAATGAGCAGTTCTTC. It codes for CASSLDPGQGSYNEQFF.